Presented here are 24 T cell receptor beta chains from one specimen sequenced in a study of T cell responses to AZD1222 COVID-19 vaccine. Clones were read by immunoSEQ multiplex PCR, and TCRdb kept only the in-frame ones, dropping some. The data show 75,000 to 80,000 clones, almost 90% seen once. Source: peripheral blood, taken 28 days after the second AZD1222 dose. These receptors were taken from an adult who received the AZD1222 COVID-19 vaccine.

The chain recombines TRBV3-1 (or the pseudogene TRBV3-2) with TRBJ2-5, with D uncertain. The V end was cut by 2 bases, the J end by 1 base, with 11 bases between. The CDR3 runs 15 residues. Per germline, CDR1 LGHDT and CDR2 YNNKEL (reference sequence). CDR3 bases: TGTGCCAGCAGCCAAAGTTTGGACCGCCAAGAGACCCAGTACTTC. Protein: CASSQSLDRQETQYF.

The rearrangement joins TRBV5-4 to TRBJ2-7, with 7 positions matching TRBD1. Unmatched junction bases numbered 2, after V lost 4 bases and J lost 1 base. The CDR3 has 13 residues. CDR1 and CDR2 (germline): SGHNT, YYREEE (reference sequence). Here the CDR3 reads CASSQTGSYEQYF. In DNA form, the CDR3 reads TGTGCCAGCAGCCAGACAGGGTCCTACGAGCAGTACTTC.

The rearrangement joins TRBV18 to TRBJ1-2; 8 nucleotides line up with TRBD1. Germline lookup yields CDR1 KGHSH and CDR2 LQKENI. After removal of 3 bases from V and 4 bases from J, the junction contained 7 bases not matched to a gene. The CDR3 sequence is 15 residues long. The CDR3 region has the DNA TGTGCCAGCTCACCCTCAGCAGGGGGCCTCTATGGCTACACCTTC. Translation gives CASSPSAGGLYGYTF. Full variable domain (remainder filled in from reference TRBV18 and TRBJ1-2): NAGVMQNPRHLVRRRGQEARLRCSPMKGHSHVYWYRQLPEEGLKFMVYLQKENIIDESGMPKERFSAEFPKEGPSILRIQQVVRGDSAAYFCASSPSAGGLYGYTFGSGTRLTVV.

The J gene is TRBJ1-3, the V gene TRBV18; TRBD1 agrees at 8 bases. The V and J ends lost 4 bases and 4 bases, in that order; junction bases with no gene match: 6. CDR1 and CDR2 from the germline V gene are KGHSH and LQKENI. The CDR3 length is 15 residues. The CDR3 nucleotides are TGTGCCAGCTCACGCGGACAGGGTTCCGGAAACACCATATATTTT. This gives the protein CASSRGQGSGNTIYF.

The CDR3 coding sequence is TGTGCGAGCTCTCAGGGAGGCTACACCTTC. Protein sequence: CASSQGGYTF. This rearrangement joins TRBV6-8 to TRBJ1-2, with D possibly TRBD1 on 5 matching bases. The germline gives CDR1 MNHGY, CDR2 SAAAGT. This CDR3 comprises 10 residues.

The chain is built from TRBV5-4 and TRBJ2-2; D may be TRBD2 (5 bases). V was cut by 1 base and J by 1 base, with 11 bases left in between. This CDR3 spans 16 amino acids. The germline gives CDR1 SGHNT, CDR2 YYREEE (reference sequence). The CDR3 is CASSLRRGLNTGELFF. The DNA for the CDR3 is TGTGCCAGCAGCTTGAGACGGGGTTTGAACACCGGGGAGCTGTTTTTT.

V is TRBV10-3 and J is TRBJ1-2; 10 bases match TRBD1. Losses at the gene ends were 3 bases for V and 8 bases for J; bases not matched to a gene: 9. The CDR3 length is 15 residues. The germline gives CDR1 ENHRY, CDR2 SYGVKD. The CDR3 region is CAISDRQGADWGYTF. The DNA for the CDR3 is TGTGCCATCAGTGACCGACAGGGGGCGGACTGGGGCTACACCTTC.

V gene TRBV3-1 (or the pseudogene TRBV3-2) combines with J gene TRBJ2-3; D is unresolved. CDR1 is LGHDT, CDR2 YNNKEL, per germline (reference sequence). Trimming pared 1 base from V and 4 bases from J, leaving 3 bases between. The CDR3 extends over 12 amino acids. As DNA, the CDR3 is TGTGCCAGCAGCCAAGTCCCAGATACGCAGTATTTT. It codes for CASSQVPDTQYF.

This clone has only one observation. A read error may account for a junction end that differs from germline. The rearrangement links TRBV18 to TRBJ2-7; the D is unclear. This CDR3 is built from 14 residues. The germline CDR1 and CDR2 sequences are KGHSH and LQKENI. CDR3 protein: CASSPPMGSHEQYF. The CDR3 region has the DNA TGTGCCAGCTCACCACCGATGGGCTCCCACGAGCAGTACTTC.

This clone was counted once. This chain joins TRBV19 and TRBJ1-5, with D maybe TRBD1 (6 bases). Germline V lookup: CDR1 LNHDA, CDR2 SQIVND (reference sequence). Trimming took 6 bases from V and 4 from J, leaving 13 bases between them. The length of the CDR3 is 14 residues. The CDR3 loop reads CASSNDGQNQPQHF. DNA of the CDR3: TGTGCCAGTAGCAACGACGGACAGAATCAGCCCCAGCATTTT.

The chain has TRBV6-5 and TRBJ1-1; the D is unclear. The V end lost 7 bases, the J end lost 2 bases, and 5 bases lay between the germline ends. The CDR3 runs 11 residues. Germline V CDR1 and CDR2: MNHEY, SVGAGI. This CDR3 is CASTINTEAFF. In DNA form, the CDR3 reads TGTGCCAGCACCATAAACACTGAAGCTTTCTTT.

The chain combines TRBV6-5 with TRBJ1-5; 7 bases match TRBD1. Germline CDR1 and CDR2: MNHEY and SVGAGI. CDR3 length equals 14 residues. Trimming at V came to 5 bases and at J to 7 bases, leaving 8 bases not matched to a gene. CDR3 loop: CASSRDREGQPQHF. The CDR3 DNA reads TGTGCCAGCAGTCGTGACAGGGAGGGACAGCCCCAGCATTTT.

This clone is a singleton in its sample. CDR3 bases: TGTGCCAGCAGCTTCCTAGGTGGGGGCATTGGGGACGGATACACCATATATTTT. Amino acid sequence: CASSFLGGGIGDGYTIYF. The chain links TRBV7-2 to TRBJ1-3; D is possibly TRBD1 (6 bases). Trimming took off 3 bases at V and 8 bases at J, with 26 bases between the two ends. Per the germline V gene, CDR1 is SGHTA and CDR2 is FQGNSA. The CDR3 extends over 18 amino acids.

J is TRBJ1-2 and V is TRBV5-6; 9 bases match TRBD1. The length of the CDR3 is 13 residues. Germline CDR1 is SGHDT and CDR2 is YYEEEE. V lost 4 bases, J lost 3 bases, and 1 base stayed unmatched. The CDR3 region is CASSTGGDYGYTF. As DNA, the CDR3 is TGTGCCAGCAGCACAGGGGGCGACTATGGCTACACCTTC.

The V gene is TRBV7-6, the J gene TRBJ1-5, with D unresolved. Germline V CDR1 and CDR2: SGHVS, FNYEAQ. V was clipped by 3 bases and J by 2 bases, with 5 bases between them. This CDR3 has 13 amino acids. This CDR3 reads CASSFQGNQPQHF. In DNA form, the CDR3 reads TGTGCCAGCAGCTTTCAGGGCAATCAGCCCCAGCATTTT.

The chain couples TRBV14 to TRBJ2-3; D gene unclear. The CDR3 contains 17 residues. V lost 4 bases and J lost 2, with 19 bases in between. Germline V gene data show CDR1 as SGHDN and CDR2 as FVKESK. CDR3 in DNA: TGTGCCAGCAGCCTCTTCTCCTCCCACTTTCACACAGATACGCAGTATTTT. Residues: CASSLFSSHFHTDTQYF.

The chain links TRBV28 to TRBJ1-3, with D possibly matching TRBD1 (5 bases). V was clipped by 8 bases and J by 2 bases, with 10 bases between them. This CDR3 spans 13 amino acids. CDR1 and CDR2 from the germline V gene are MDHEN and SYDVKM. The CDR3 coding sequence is TGTGCCAGCTCCGACAGCGCTGGAAACACCATATATTTT. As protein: CASSDSAGNTIYF.

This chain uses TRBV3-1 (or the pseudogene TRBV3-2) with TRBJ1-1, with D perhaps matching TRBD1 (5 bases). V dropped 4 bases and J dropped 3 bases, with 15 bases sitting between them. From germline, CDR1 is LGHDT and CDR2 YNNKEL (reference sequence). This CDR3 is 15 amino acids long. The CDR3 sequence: CASSPGYVGDTEAFF. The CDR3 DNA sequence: TGTGCCAGCAGCCCCGGCTATGTGGGGGACACTGAAGCTTTCTTT.

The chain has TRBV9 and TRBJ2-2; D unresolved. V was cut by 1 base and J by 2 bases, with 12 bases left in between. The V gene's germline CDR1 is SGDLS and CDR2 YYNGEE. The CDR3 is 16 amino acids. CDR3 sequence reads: CASSVHTFLNTGELFF. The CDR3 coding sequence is TGTGCCAGCAGCGTACACACATTCCTAAACACCGGGGAGCTGTTTTTT.

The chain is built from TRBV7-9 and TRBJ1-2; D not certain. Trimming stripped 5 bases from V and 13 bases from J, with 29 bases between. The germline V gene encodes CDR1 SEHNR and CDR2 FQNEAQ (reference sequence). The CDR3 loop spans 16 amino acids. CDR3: CASSGFPGREGVLATF. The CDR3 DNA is TGTGCCAGCAGCGGATTTCCGGGCCGGGAGGGTGTATTAGCCACCTTC.

CDR3 region: CASSPDSSPYEQYF. The DNA for the CDR3 is TGTGCCAGCAGCCCGGACAGTTCCCCCTACGAGCAGTACTTC. V is TRBV14 and J is TRBJ2-7, with D possibly matching TRBD1 (6 bases). The CDR3 covers 14 residues. V was clipped by 4 bases and J by 2 bases, with 12 bases between them. CDR1 SGHDN and CDR2 FVKESK come from the germline V gene.

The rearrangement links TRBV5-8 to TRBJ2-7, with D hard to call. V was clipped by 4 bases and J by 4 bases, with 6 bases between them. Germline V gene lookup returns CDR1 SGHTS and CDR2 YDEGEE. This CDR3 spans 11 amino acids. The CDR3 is CASSAFYEQYF. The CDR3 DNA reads TGTGCCAGCAGCGCCTTTTACGAGCAGTACTTC.

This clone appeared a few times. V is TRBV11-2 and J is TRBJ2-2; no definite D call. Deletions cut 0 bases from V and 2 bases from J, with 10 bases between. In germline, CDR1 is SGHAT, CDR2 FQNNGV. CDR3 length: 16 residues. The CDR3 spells CASSLDLAKNTGELFF. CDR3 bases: TGTGCCAGCAGCTTAGATCTGGCAAAAAACACCGGGGAGCTGTTTTTT. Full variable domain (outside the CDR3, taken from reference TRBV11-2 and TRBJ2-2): EAGVAQSPRYKIIEKRQSVAFWCNPISGHATLYWYQQILGQGPKLLIQFQNNGVVDDSQLPKDRFSAERLKGVDSTLKIQPAKLEDSAVYLCASSLDLAKNTGELFFGEGSRLTVL.

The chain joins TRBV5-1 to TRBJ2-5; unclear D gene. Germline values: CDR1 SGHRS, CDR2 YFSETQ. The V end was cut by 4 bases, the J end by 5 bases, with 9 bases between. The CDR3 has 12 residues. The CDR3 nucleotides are TGCGCCAGCAGCCAACTTGGGGAGACCCAGTACTTC. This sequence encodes CASSQLGETQYF.